This T cell receptor (beta chain) was captured by sequencing in a study of type 1 regulatory T cells. Germline V gene data show CDR1 as SGHTA and CDR2 as FQGNSA. The CDR3 spans 15 residues. Trimming took 3 bases from V and 5 from J, leaving 16 bases between them. This clonotype was counted at least ten times. Its matching antigen is unknown. One entry per CDR3 protein results from TCRdb running MiXCR on the reads. The table has around 14,000 distinct CDR3 sequences, 12% to 15% seen once; the top ten hold approximately 15%. The receptor was derived from a human donor in good health. The rearrangement joins TRBV7-2 to TRBJ1-1; maybe TRBD1 (5 bases). Sequencing was done on a sample of cultured T cells, either the whole culture or a sorted T cell fraction (not recorded which). For the CDR3, the DNA is TGTGCCAGCAGCTTCAGGCAGGGCACTAGGACTGAAGCTTTCTTT. Protein: CASSFRQGTRTEAFF.